Given below is one T cell receptor (beta chain) in context. The antigen it binds to is not known. From each donor, an approximately 2.4 ml peripheral blood sample was collected into PAXgene tubes and kept at -80 degrees C. Without T cell sorting, total RNA was isolated from whole blood using the PAXgene blood miRNA kit on an automated QIAcube. Peripheral blood from monozygotic twin pairs who were concordant or discordant for inflammatory bowel disease underwent deep TCRalpha and TCRbeta repertoire profiling using unique molecular barcoding. Smoking habits were recorded for all twin pairs, and individuals were classified as current, former or never smokers. Libraries were prepared through 5' RACE. Preparation of each TCR library used 3,000 to 3,500 ng of total RNA. For each sample, cDNA synthesis was carried out in eight separate reactions using SMARTScribe reverse transcriptase. During cDNA synthesis, template switching was used to introduce unique molecular identifiers that contained a 6-nucleotide sample barcode. Two nested PCRs of about 16 and 10 cycles amplified the TCRalpha and TCRbeta cDNA, and bead purification followed each PCR. Before amplification, the cDNA was treated with uracil DNA-glycosylase and purified using the QIAquick PCR purification kit. In the second PCR, Illumina TruSeq-compatible adapters and sample-specific barcodes were added. Library quality and concentration were checked on TapeStation and Qubit, and libraries were pooled at roughly 5 ng each. Pooled libraries were sequenced on an Illumina HiSeq2500 single-index Rapid Run with 2 x 100 bp reads and custom sequencing primers. The published analysis was carried out like this. UMI-based consensus assembly with MiGEC version 1.2.6 was used to correct PCR and sequencing errors. MiXCR version 2.1.1 was used for V(D)J alignment, clonotype assembly and CDR3 extraction. Gene usage, clonotype sharing and MAIT/NKT TCR abundance were normalised by analysing the top 1000, 10 000 and 20 000 clonotypes per sample. Diversity was computed as the inverse Simpson index with the vegan R package after downsampling to 27 000 UMIs. Paired Mann-Whitney U tests were applied to discordant twin pairs, and Benjamini-Hochberg correction was used for multiple testing. The reads underwent TCRdb reprocessing, giving one record for each CDR3 protein sequence and no DNA. TCRdb assigned the V and J calls; the authors' analysis was not used. The sample's table lists a count of 140,000 to 150,000 distinct CDR3 sequences. The top ten clonotypes cover roughly 1.2% of the sample.

The CDR3 goes from the cysteine to the phenylalanine over 15 residues. The entry carries no DNA sequence. CDR1 and CDR2, looked up from the germline V gene, are MDHEN and SYDVKM. This entry belongs to a study of monozygotic twins with inflammatory bowel disease (dated by TCRdb to the late 2010s). Some background on the complete study: A total of about 28 monozygotic twin pairs were included in the full study, comprising nine German pairs (four IBD-concordant, five IBD-discordant) and 19 IBD-discordant Danish pairs. Each individual had, on average, about 151 000 unique TCRalpha sequences and 181 000 unique TCRbeta sequences available for analysis. Disease-associated traits were sought mainly through comparisons between IBD patients and their genetically identical healthy co-twins within discordant pairs.

What the research found in general, with its limitations: The results gave no support for a single strong signal or clonotype linked to IBD. Compared with healthy twins, IBD patients shared fewer clonotypes with other individuals, and the difference was most pronounced in patients with signs of disease activity. No difference in repertoire similarity was observed between concordant and discordant twins, possibly owing to limited statistical power. TCRbeta repertoire diversity, by inverse Simpson index, was decreased in IBD patients compared with their healthy co-twins. Because patients were on differing immunosuppressive treatments, the repertoires may have picked up extra background noise and inter-individual variability. Distinction between different T cell subtypes could not be achieved in the analysis.

Sequencing input: blood. Rearrangement joined TRBV28 to TRBJ1-5; TCRdb lists TRBD1, though no DNA is available to test this call. This clonotype was sampled from a human donor with ulcerative colitis or Crohn's disease, or a healthy co-twin of an affected twin (not recorded which). The CDR3 amino acid sequence is: CASTLQGSSNQSQHF.